This passage covers 7 T cell receptor beta chains from one sample sequenced in a study of blood T cell repertoires in COVID-19. Clones were read by immunoSEQ multiplex PCR, and TCRdb kept only the in-frame ones, dropping some. The sample shows about 330,000 clones, roughly 87% of them seen only once. The source material was peripheral blood. Every receptor here comes from a man aged 30-40 years with COVID-19, enrolled during active disease.

The gene calls are TRBV5-1 and TRBJ1-2; 7 bases agree with TRBD1. After removal of 3 bases from V and 5 bases from J, the junction contained 7 bases not matched to a gene. The CDR3 runs to 14 residues. Germline V CDR1 and CDR2: SGHRS, YFSETQ. The chain's CDR3 is CASSSFQTGYGYTF. CDR3 coding DNA: TGCGCCAGCAGCTCGTTCCAGACAGGGTATGGCTACACCTTC.

Only a few counts were recorded for this clone. CDR3 protein: CASSSVVGNTIYF. Written as DNA, the CDR3 is TGTGCCAGTAGTAGTGTCGTCGGAAACACCATATATTTT. The chain links TRBV19 to TRBJ1-3, with D hard to call. CDR3 size: 13 residues. CDR1 is LNHDA and CDR2 is SQIVND in the germline V gene (reference sequence). V was shortened by 4 bases and J by 4 bases, with 8 bases between the two germline ends.

V is TRBV25-1 and J is TRBJ1-2; the D gene is possibly TRBD1 (5 bases). The CDR3 is made up of 16 amino acids. Germline V gene sequence: CDR1 MGHDK, CDR2 SYGVNS. The V gene lost 5 bases and the J gene lost 3 bases, with 19 bases spanning the gap. As DNA, the CDR3 is TGTGCCAGCAGTACACATGGGGCATCTCCCTACTATGGCTACACCTTC. This sequence encodes CASSTHGASPYYGYTF.

The rearrangement joins TRBV7-8 to TRBJ2-5; D perhaps matches TRBD2 (6 bases). The V and J ends lost 0 bases and 5 bases respectively, with 10 bases between them. CDR3 size: 14 residues. Germline CDR1 SGHVS, CDR2 FQNEAQ. The CDR3 is CASSLAAGLETQYF. CDR3 DNA sequence: TGTGCCAGCAGCTTAGCAGCGGGCCTGGAGACCCAGTACTTC.

The gene calls are TRBV6-5 and TRBJ2-3; the match to TRBD1 covers 10 bases. There are 15 residues in the CDR3. Trimming removed 8 bases from V and 4 bases from J; junction bases left unmatched: 9. Germline CDR1 reads MNHEY; CDR2 reads SVGAGI. Here the CDR3 DNA reads TGTGCCAGCTTGAAATGGACAGGGGGATCAGATACGCAGTATTTT. Translating gives CASLKWTGGSDTQYF.

The V call is TRBV6-5, the J call TRBJ2-7; the D gene is possibly TRBD2 (6 bases). The germline V gene has CDR1 MNHEY and CDR2 SVGAGI. The ends were cut back, 4 bases at V and 3 bases at J, with 10 bases in the middle. The CDR3 is 13 residues long. The chain's CDR3 is CASSWGVGYEQYF. DNA of the CDR3: TGTGCCAGCAGTTGGGGGGTCGGCTACGAGCAGTACTTC.

The chain joins TRBV6-5 to TRBJ1-1; D is undetermined. The CDR3 has 15 residues. CDR1 and CDR2 from the germline V gene are MNHEY and SVGAGI. Between the trimmed V and J ends, which lost 0 bases and 0 bases, there was a span of 8 bases. As DNA, the CDR3 is TGTGCCAGCAGTTACTCGACTGTCATGAACACTGAAGCTTTCTTT. It encodes CASSYSTVMNTEAFF.